The 20 T cell receptor beta chains reported below all come from one sample, sequenced in a study of identical twins. TCRdb used MiXCR to reprocess the 5' RACE reads, holding one entry per CDR3 protein. This sample has 1.5 million to 2 million distinct CDR3 sequences; less than 35% occur once, and the top ten carry 0.25% to 0.3%. Specimen: cord blood. Receptor source: a newborn girl in good health.

This clonotype has more than one count but fewer than ten. This chain connects TRBV5-1 to TRBJ2-1; 9 bases are a match to TRBD1. Germline V gives CDR1 SGHRS, CDR2 YFSETQ. The junction had 5 bases not matched to a gene; V was cut back by 4 bases and J by 3 bases. The CDR3 extends over 15 amino acids. The CDR3 nucleotides read TGCGCCAGCAGCACCCGGGACAGGGTCTACAATGAGCAGTTCTTC. Amino acids: CASSTRDRVYNEQFF.

The CDR3 DNA reads TGCAGTGCTAGATTTCGGGTTTGGGGGACAGATACGCAGTATTTT. This translates into CSARFRVWGTDTQYF. The gene calls are TRBV20-1 and TRBJ2-3, with D possibly being TRBD1 or TRBD2 (5 bases each). The CDR3 runs to 15 residues. CDR1 is DFQATT, CDR2 SNEGSKA, per germline (reference sequence). With 2 bases removed from V and 3 bases from J, the gap between germline ends came to 15 bases.

The rearrangement joins TRBV7-2 to TRBJ2-1; 7 positions match TRBD2. Losses at the gene ends were 4 bases for V and 3 bases for J; bases not matched to a gene: 6. CDR1 and CDR2 from the germline V gene are SGHTA and FQGNSA. This CDR3 is built from 15 residues. This chain's CDR3 is CASSSTAGFYNEQFF. The CDR3 DNA is TGTGCCAGCAGCTCAACAGCGGGGTTCTACAATGAGCAGTTCTTC.

This chain connects TRBV3-1 to TRBJ1-2; D unresolved. The CDR3 has 14 amino acids. Germline V gene data show CDR1 as LGHDT and CDR2 as YNNKEL (reference sequence). Trimming removed 0 bases at V and 4 bases at J, with 9 bases between. The CDR3 bases are TGTGCCAGCAGCCAAGATAGCCGGCTCTATGGCTACACCTTC. It yields the protein CASSQDSRLYGYTF. The whole variable domain, remainder taken from reference TRBV3-1 and TRBJ1-2, is DTAVSQTPKYLVTQMGNDKSIKCEQNLGHDTMYWYKQDSKKFLKIMFSYNNKELIINETVPNRFSPKSPDKAHLNLHINSLELGDSAVYFCASSQDSRLYGYTFGSGTRLTVV.

V gene TRBV10-2 combines with J gene TRBJ2-3; TRBD2 aligns across 12 bases. Germline V gene sequence: CDR1 WSHSY, CDR2 SAAADI. The CDR3 runs 14 residues. J gave up 6 bases and V 6 bases, and 4 bases lay outside the gene matches. CDR3 nucleotide sequence: TGCGCCAGCAGGGCTAGCGGGGGGGACGATACGCAGTATTTT. Translation: CASRASGGDDTQYF.

V gene TRBV12-3 or TRBV12-4 combines with J gene TRBJ2-4; D may match TRBD1 or TRBD2 (5 bases each). Between the trimmed V and J ends, which lost 3 bases and 8 bases, there was a span of 17 bases. The CDR3 is 15 amino acids. CDR3 in DNA: TGTGCCAGCAGTTTCCAACGAGGTCGAGGGGACATTCAGTACTTC. Protein sequence: CASSFQRGRGDIQYF.

This clonotype has only a few counts. The V gene is TRBV2, the J gene TRBJ2-1; no reliable D call. CDR1 is SNHLY and CDR2 is FYNNEI in the germline V gene. The CDR3 totals 15 residues. The ends were cut back, 7 bases at V and 4 bases at J, with 17 bases in the middle. CDR3 in DNA: TGTGCCAGCACCCCCGTGGGGTGGGTTTACAATGAGCAGTTCTTC. As protein: CASTPVGWVYNEQFF.

The chain recombines TRBV20-1 with TRBJ2-1, with D perhaps TRBD2 (7 bases). CDR1 is DFQATT and CDR2 is SNEGSKA in the germline V gene (reference sequence). This CDR3 region has 18 residues. Trimming took 2 bases from V and 4 from J, leaving 24 bases between them. In DNA form, the CDR3 reads TGCAGTGCTAGACGCGGAACCTTGGGGGGGCCCCGGTACAATGAGCAGTTCTTC. Amino acids: CSARRGTLGGPRYNEQFF.

This clonotype was observed a few times. CDR3 loop: CASSDGRNYEQYF. The DNA for the CDR3 is TGTGCCAGCAGTGATGGACGGAACTACGAGCAGTACTTC. This chain links TRBV25-1 with TRBJ2-7; D gene unclear. Trimming cost V 3 bases and J 3 bases, with 9 bases left between them. The CDR3 is made up of 13 amino acids. Germline V gene sequence: CDR1 MGHDK, CDR2 SYGVNS.

The gene calls are TRBV13 and TRBJ1-4; 8 bases align to TRBD1. CDR3 length: 16 amino acids. Unmatched junction bases numbered 7, after V lost 7 bases and J lost 0 bases. Germline CDR1 reads PRHDT; CDR2 reads FYEKMQ (reference sequence). The DNA for the CDR3 is TGTGCCAGCACCACCTTGGACAGGGCAACTAATGAAAAACTGTTTTTT. Amino acids: CASTTLDRATNEKLFF. The variable domain in full, with the rest retrieved from reference TRBV13 and TRBJ1-4, is AAGVIQSPRHLIKEKRETATLKCYPIPRHDTVYWYQQGPGQDPQFLISFYEKMQSDKGSIPDRFSAQQFSDYHSELNMSSLELGDSALYFCASTTLDRATNEKLFFGSGTQLSVL.

The chain combines TRBV27 with TRBJ2-1; 7 bases line up with TRBD2. With 0 bases clipped from V and 0 bases from J, the junction kept 17 bases outside the gene matches. This CDR3 has 21 amino acids. Germline values: CDR1 MNHEY, CDR2 SMNVEV (reference sequence). The CDR3: CASSLSPWRGWAQSSYNEQFF. The CDR3 bases are TGTGCCAGCAGTTTATCGCCCTGGCGGGGGTGGGCGCAGAGCTCCTACAATGAGCAGTTCTTC.

V gene TRBV5-1 combines with J gene TRBJ1-2; the match to TRBD1 covers 8 bases. Germline V gene lookup returns CDR1 SGHRS and CDR2 YFSETQ. J gave up 7 bases and V 0 bases, and 8 bases lay outside the gene matches. This CDR3 region has 15 residues. Written as DNA, the CDR3 is TGCGCCAGCAGCTTGGTAGCCGGACAGGGTCGTGGCTACACCTTC. Translating it yields CASSLVAGQGRGYTF.

This chain joins TRBV12-5 and TRBJ1-2, with D unresolved. The CDR3 runs 12 residues. Germline loops: CDR1 LGHNT, CDR2 FRNRAP. V was cut by 1 base and J by 4 bases, with 4 bases left in between. CDR3 DNA sequence: TGTGCTAGTGGTTTGGGGGGCTATGGCTACACCTTC. It encodes CASGLGGYGYTF.

With respect to this clonotype: A junction boundary mismatches the germline segment, possibly from a read error. This sequence joins TRBV28 and TRBJ2-1; 14 bases map to TRBD2. The length of the CDR3 is 15 residues. The V gene's germline CDR1 is MDHEN and CDR2 SYDVKM. The CDR3 here is CASSPGTSGRGERFF. The CDR3 region has the DNA TGTGCCAGCAGTCCCGGGACTAGCGGGAGAGGTGAGCGGTTCTTC.

This clonotype was picked up a small number of times. In DNA form, the CDR3 reads TGTGCCATCAGCGGGACTAGCGGCCATGAGCAGTTCTTC. This codes for CAISGTSGHEQFF. The V gene is TRBV10-3, the J gene TRBJ2-1, with 11 nucleotides matching TRBD2. The junction had 3 bases not matched to a gene; V was cut back by 6 bases and J by 8 bases. Germline lookup yields CDR1 ENHRY and CDR2 SYGVKD. This CDR3 has 13 residues.

J is TRBJ1-6 and V is TRBV20-1; 7 bases align to TRBD1. Germline V gives CDR1 DFQATT, CDR2 SNEGSKA (reference sequence). CDR3 size: 15 residues. The V segment lost 4 bases and the J segment 4 bases; nucleotides outside the gene matches: 7. CDR3 sequence: CSATKQGTYNSPLHF. The CDR3 DNA is TGCAGTGCTACGAAACAGGGGACATATAATTCACCCCTCCACTTT.

The chain employs TRBV2 and TRBJ1-6, with 7 bases lining up with TRBD1. V lost 6 bases, J lost 6 bases, and 5 bases stayed unmatched. This CDR3 comprises 14 residues. Germline CDR1 is SNHLY and CDR2 is FYNNEI. CDR3 bases: TGTGCCAGCAGCCGGGACAGCTTTAATTCACCCCTCCACTTT. As protein: CASSRDSFNSPLHF.

The V call is TRBV7-2, the J call TRBJ2-7; D unclear. Between the trimmed V and J ends, which lost 2 bases and 0 bases, there was a span of 11 bases. The CDR3 has 15 amino acids. Germline CDR1 is SGHTA and CDR2 is FQGNSA. The CDR3 DNA follows: TGTGCCAGCAGCTTAAGCTCTCAAAGCTCCTACGAGCAGTACTTC. Its translation: CASSLSSQSSYEQYF.

The rearrangement links TRBV12-3 or TRBV12-4 to TRBJ1-2; 10 bases agree with TRBD1. This CDR3 is built from 13 residues. Trimming cost V 6 bases and J 5 bases; bases outside gene matches: 3. As DNA, the CDR3 is TGTGCCAGCAGGGACAGGGGGTGGTATGGCTACACCTTC. Encoded protein: CASRDRGWYGYTF.

Notes on this clonotype: Germline is not matched at one junction end, which may reflect a read error. The genes are TRBV5-1 and TRBJ2-2; 9 nucleotides line up with TRBD1. CDR3 size: 15 residues. From germline, CDR1 is SGHRS and CDR2 YFSETQ. CDR3 residues: CASGLGDRDTGELFF. Here the CDR3 DNA reads TGCGCCAGCGGCTTGGGGGACAGGGACACCGGGGAGCTGTTTTTT.